Each of the 7 T cell receptor beta chains below was sequenced from the same sample in a study of blood T cells in healthy people across ages. A second PCR of 7 to 11 cycles used a sample-barcoded 5' primer and a J-beta primer mix. TCRdb re-called the 5' RACE reads through MiXCR, storing one row per CDR3 protein. In the table there are approximately 770,000 distinct CDR3 sequences, nearly 60% of which are singletons. The sample comprised blood. Source of these receptors: a man in his thirties or forties in good health.

The V gene is TRBV10-2, the J gene TRBJ2-7; tentatively, D is TRBD2 (6 bases). CDR1 is WSHSY, CDR2 SAAADI, per germline. V was clipped by 6 bases and J by 5 bases, with 11 bases between them. The CDR3 sequence is 12 residues long. The CDR3 sequence is CASSGGYDEQYF. The CDR3 region has the DNA TGCGCCAGCAGCGGAGGGTACGACGAGCAGTACTTC.

The chain combines TRBV7-6 with TRBJ2-4; no reliable D call. The CDR3 is 15 residues long. V was pared by 5 bases and J by 4 bases, with 15 bases between. Looked up from germline, CDR1 is SGHVS and CDR2 is FNYEAQ. This chain's CDR3 is CASSPGLARKNIQYF. The CDR3 region has the DNA TGTGCCAGCAGCCCGGGCTTGGCCCGGAAAAACATTCAGTACTTC. The complete variable domain, with remaining parts taken from reference TRBV7-6 and TRBJ2-4, reads GAGVSQSPRYKVTKRGQDVALRCDPISGHVSLYWYRQALGQGPEFLTYFNYEAQQDKSGLPNDRFSAERPEGSISTLTIQRTEQRDSAMYRCASSPGLARKNIQYFGAGTRLSVL.

This sequence joins TRBV29-1 and TRBJ1-5, with TRBD1 matching over 7 bases. Per germline, CDR1 SQVTM and CDR2 ANQGSEA. The CDR3 loop spans 13 amino acids. V shed 5 bases and J 5 bases; nucleotides not matched to a gene: 6. DNA of the CDR3: TGCAGCGTTCGGCAGGGGGGTGATCAGCCCCAGCATTTT. This translates into CSVRQGGDQPQHF.

This sequence joins TRBV2 and TRBJ1-5, with D hard to call. V lost 8 bases and J lost 8, with 19 bases in between. The germline CDR1 and CDR2 sequences are SNHLY and FYNNEI. The CDR3 contains 14 residues. The CDR3 loop is CASAPPGKDEPQHF. The CDR3 DNA reads as TGTGCCAGCGCCCCTCCGGGAAAAGACGAGCCCCAGCATTTT. Full variable domain (rest looked up from reference TRBV2 and TRBJ1-5): EPEVTQTPSHQVTQMGQEVILRCVPISNHLYFYWYRQILGQKVEFLVSFYNNEISEKSEIFDDQFSVERPDGSNFTLKIRSTKLEDSAMYFCASAPPGKDEPQHFGDGTRLSIL.

V and J are TRBV6-9 and TRBJ2-7, with D possibly TRBD2 on 6 matching bases. The germline gives CDR1 MNHGY, CDR2 SVAAGI. With 4 bases removed from V and 7 bases from J, the gap between germline ends came to 29 bases. The CDR3 covers 18 residues. The CDR3 region has the DNA TGTGCCAGCAGTTCATTGATCGAAGCGGGTCCGACCTTCAGGGAGCAGTACTTC. Protein product: CASSSLIEAGPTFREQYF.

The chain carries TRBV4-3 and TRBJ2-4, with D possibly being TRBD2 (5 bases). The J call may be mistaken, given a closer DNA end match to TRBJ2-7. The germline CDR1 and CDR2 sequences are LGHNA and YSLEER. The CDR3 loop spans 14 amino acids. The CDR3 DNA reads as TGCGCCAGCAGCCGCCCGAGGGATGGGTACGAGCAGTACTTC. This codes for CASSRPRDGYEQYF.

The chain employs TRBV7-2 and TRBJ2-1, with D perhaps assigned TRBD1 or TRBD2 (6 bases each). V was pared by 7 bases and J by 10 bases, with 17 bases between. The CDR3 contains 13 residues. Germline-derived CDR1 and CDR2 are SGHTA and FQGNSA. The CDR3 protein is CASNIGGLGEQFF. CDR3 nucleotide sequence: TGTGCCAGCAACATAGGGGGGTTGGGGGAGCAGTTCTTC.